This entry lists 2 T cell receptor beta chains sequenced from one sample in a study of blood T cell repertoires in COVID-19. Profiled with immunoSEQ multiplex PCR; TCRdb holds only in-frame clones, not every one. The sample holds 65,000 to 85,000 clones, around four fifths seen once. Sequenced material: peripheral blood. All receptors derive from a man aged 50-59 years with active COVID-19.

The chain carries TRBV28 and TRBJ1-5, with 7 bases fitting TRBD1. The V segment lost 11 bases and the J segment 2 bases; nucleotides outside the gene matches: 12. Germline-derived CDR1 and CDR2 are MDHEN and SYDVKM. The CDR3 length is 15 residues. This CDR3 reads CAFSTGVGRNQPQHF. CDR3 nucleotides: TGTGCCTTCTCAACAGGGGTTGGACGCAATCAGCCCCAGCATTTT.

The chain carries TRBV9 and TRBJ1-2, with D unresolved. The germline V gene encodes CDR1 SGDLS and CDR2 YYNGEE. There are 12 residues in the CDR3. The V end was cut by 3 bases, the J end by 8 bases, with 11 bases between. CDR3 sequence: CASSAYTGGYTF. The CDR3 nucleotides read TGTGCCAGCAGCGCTTACACGGGGGGCTACACCTTC. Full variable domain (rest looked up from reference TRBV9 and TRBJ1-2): DSGVTQTPKHLITATGQRVTLRCSPRSGDLSVYWYQQSLDQGLQFLIQYYNGEERAKGNILERFSAQQFPDLHSELNLSSLELGDSALYFCASSAYTGGYTFGSGTRLTVV.